The 18 T cell receptor beta chains given below trace back to one sample, sequenced in a study of CD8 T cells in Susac syndrome. Random-hexamer reverse transcription was applied to roughly 0.5 to 1 ug RNA. A single record per CDR3 protein comes from TCRdb applying MiXCR to the immunoSEQ multiplex PCR reads. The table includes some 260,000 distinct CDR3 sequences, 80% to 90% detected once. The specimen was CD8+ T cells from PBMCs. The receptors here all came from a human donor with multiple sclerosis.

V usage is TRBV6-1 and J usage is TRBJ1-5; D gene ambiguous. The V gene lost 3 bases and the J gene lost 0 bases, with 9 bases spanning the gap. This CDR3 has 15 residues. Germline V CDR1 and CDR2: MNHNS, SASEGT. The chain's CDR3 is CASSEWGYSNQPQHF. In DNA form, the CDR3 reads TGTGCCAGCAGTGAGTGGGGTTATAGCAATCAGCCCCAGCATTTT.

The chain carries TRBV29-1 and TRBJ2-3; D possibly uses TRBD1 or TRBD2 (5 bases each). CDR1 and CDR2 (germline): SQVTM, ANQGSEA. V lost 6 bases, J lost 2 bases, and 12 bases lay in between. The length of the CDR3 is 13 residues. The CDR3 sequence: CSVGRGYTDTQYF. The CDR3 region has the DNA TGCAGCGTGGGACGCGGGTACACAGATACGCAGTATTTT.

The V call is TRBV27, the J call TRBJ2-1, with unresolved D. This CDR3 has 16 residues. Germline CDR1 is MNHEY and CDR2 is SMNVEV (reference sequence). Trimming removed 0 bases from V and 0 bases from J, with 9 bases in between. The CDR3 loop is CASSLSIQSSYNEQFF. Written as DNA, the CDR3 is TGTGCCAGCAGTTTATCGATCCAGAGCTCCTACAATGAGCAGTTCTTC.

The rearrangement uses TRBV15 and TRBJ1-5; possibly TRBD1 for D (6 bases). The CDR3 totals 15 residues. V lost 3 bases, J lost 1 base, and 10 bases lay in between. Looked up from germline, CDR1 is LNHNV and CDR2 is YYDKDF (reference sequence). CDR3 amino acids: CATSSRGMSNQPQHF. The CDR3 DNA sequence: TGTGCCACCAGCAGCAGGGGAATGAGCAATCAGCCCCAGCATTTT.

The chain is built from TRBV20-1 and TRBJ1-5; a possible D gene is TRBD1 (6 bases). Per the germline V gene, CDR1 is DFQATT and CDR2 is SNEGSKA (reference sequence). V was clipped by 6 bases and J by 1 base, with 19 bases between them. This CDR3 has 16 amino acids. CDR3 in amino acids: CSATPGQFISNQPQHF. The CDR3 coding sequence is TGCAGTGCCACCCCCGGACAGTTTATAAGCAATCAGCCCCAGCATTTT.

J is TRBJ1-1 and V is TRBV27, with 8 positions matching TRBD1. CDR1 and CDR2 from the germline V gene are MNHEY and SMNVEV (reference sequence). The CDR3 is made up of 15 amino acids. Germline trimming cut 4 bases from V and 1 base from J; bases unmatched to any gene: 5. CDR3 loop: CASSWGTGRNTEAFF. For the CDR3, the DNA is TGTGCCAGCAGTTGGGGGACAGGAAGGAACACTGAAGCTTTCTTT.

This clonotype was detected only a few times. This sequence joins TRBV18 and TRBJ2-7; D ambiguous. V was pared by 3 bases and J by 3 bases, with 6 bases between. The CDR3 has 12 amino acids. In germline, CDR1 is KGHSH, CDR2 LQKENI. CDR3 DNA sequence: TGTGCCAGCTCACCCGATTTCTACGAGCAGTACTTC. Its translation is CASSPDFYEQYF.

This clonotype was seen once. V and J are TRBV7-6 and TRBJ2-7; the D is unclear. V shed 3 bases and J shed 3 bases, with 24 bases lying between them. The CDR3 loop spans 18 amino acids. CDR1 and CDR2 (germline): SGHVS, FNYEAQ. The CDR3 here is CASSFEDLFTMAYYEQYF. As DNA, the CDR3 is TGTGCCAGCAGCTTTGAGGACCTCTTTACAATGGCTTACTACGAGCAGTACTTC.

V gene TRBV5-1 combines with J gene TRBJ1-4; D perhaps matches TRBD1 (5 bases). The CDR3 totals 14 residues. The ends were cut back, 3 bases at V and 5 bases at J, with 11 bases in the middle. From germline, CDR1 is SGHRS and CDR2 YFSETQ. CDR3 sequence: CASSYRQKNEKLFF. In DNA form, the CDR3 reads TGCGCCAGCAGCTATCGACAGAAGAATGAAAAACTGTTTTTT.

This clonotype appeared a single time. V usage is TRBV9 and J usage is TRBJ2-3; D unclear. Trimming pared 3 bases from V and 3 bases from J, leaving 11 bases between. Germline-derived CDR1 and CDR2 are SGDLS and YYNGEE. The CDR3 consists of 14 residues. For the CDR3, the DNA is TGTGCCAGCAGCGAGGACCCCTTGACAGATACGCAGTATTTT. Its protein is CASSEDPLTDTQYF. Complete variable domain (other parts from reference TRBV9 and TRBJ2-3): DSGVTQTPKHLITATGQRVTLRCSPRSGDLSVYWYQQSLDQGLQFLIQYYNGEERAKGNILERFSAQQFPDLHSELNLSSLELGDSALYFCASSEDPLTDTQYFGPGTRLTVL.

This rearrangement joins TRBV6-1 to TRBJ2-7, with 8 bases that match TRBD2. V dropped 11 bases and J dropped 5; count of bases not matched to a gene: 29. This CDR3 spans 19 amino acids. CDR1 is MNHNS, CDR2 SASEGT, per germline. The CDR3 nucleotides are TGTGCCGCCGGGGGGCGACTGATGCCTAAAGCGGGAGAGGTAGACGAGCAGTACTTC. It specifies CAAGGRLMPKAGEVDEQYF.

This sequence joins TRBV9 and TRBJ2-3; 10 bases map to TRBD2. J was trimmed by 4 bases and V by 1 base; bases with no gene match: 3. CDR1 is SGDLS and CDR2 is YYNGEE in the germline V gene. The CDR3 is 15 amino acids. The CDR3 loop is CASSVKREGPDTQYF. The CDR3 DNA reads TGTGCCAGCAGCGTAAAGCGGGAGGGCCCAGATACGCAGTATTTT.

A single count supports this clonotype. The chain employs TRBV14 and TRBJ1-1; D ambiguous. Trimming removed 1 base from V and 11 bases from J, with 14 bases in between. Germline V gene data show CDR1 as SGHDN and CDR2 as FVKESK. The CDR3 runs to 13 residues. This CDR3 is CASSQGGSTGAFF. As DNA, the CDR3 is TGTGCCAGCAGCCAAGGAGGCAGCACGGGGGCTTTCTTT.

This sequence joins TRBV19 and TRBJ1-1; TRBD1 might be the D (6 bases). Deletions cut 4 bases from V and 4 bases from J, with 16 bases between. This CDR3 is 15 amino acids long. From germline, CDR1 is LNHDA and CDR2 SQIVND (reference sequence). DNA of the CDR3: TGTGCCAGTAGTAAGGGACATCGGGGTGTCACTGAAGCTTTCTTT. This encodes CASSKGHRGVTEAFF.

V usage is TRBV6-5 and J usage is TRBJ2-7; possibly TRBD1 or TRBD2 for D (6 bases each). The CDR3 contains 14 residues. Germline CDR1 MNHEY, CDR2 SVGAGI. The V end was cut by 0 bases, the J end by 3 bases, with 9 bases between. The CDR3 DNA is TGTGCCAGCAGTTACTCGGAGGGGGTCTACGAGCAGTACTTC. Its protein is CASSYSEGVYEQYF.

The chain recombines TRBV3-1 with TRBJ1-2, with 8 bases lining up with TRBD1. Germline loops: CDR1 LGHDT, CDR2 YNNKEL (reference sequence). The CDR3 covers 19 residues. With V trimmed by 0 bases and J by 0 bases, 12 bases remained unmatched. In nucleotides, the CDR3 is TGTGCCAGCAGCCAAGACTTCGGGACAGGCGGCTTAGCTAACTATGGCTACACCTTC. This codes for CASSQDFGTGGLANYGYTF.

This clonotype has only one observation. The chain employs TRBV12-3 or TRBV12-4 and TRBJ1-1; 7 bases map to TRBD1. The CDR3 length is 17 residues. Trimming took 2 bases from V and 0 from J; bases not matched to a gene: 9. In DNA form, the CDR3 reads TGTGCCAGCAGTTTACTAATAAAGGGACAGATGAACACTGAAGCTTTCTTT. It encodes CASSLLIKGQMNTEAFF.

This chain uses TRBV20-1 with TRBJ2-7, with D maybe TRBD1 (6 bases). CDR1 is DFQATT and CDR2 is SNEGSKA in the germline V gene (reference sequence). Trimming took 5 bases from V and 1 from J, leaving 12 bases between them. This CDR3 contains 13 residues. CDR3 protein: CSAVQGASYEQYF. The CDR3 region has the DNA TGCAGTGCTGTACAGGGTGCTTCCTACGAGCAGTACTTC.